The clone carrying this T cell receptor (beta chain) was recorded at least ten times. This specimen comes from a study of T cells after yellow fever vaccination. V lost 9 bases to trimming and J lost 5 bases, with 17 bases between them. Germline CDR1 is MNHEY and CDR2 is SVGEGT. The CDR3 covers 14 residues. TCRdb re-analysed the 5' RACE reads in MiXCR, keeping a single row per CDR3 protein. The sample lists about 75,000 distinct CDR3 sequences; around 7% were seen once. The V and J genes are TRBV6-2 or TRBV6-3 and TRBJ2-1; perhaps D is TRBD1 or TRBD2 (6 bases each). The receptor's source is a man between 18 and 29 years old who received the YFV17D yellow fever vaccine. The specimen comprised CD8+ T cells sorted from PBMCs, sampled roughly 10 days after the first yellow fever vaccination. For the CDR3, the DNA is TGTGCCAGAAGTCTTCGGGGGCCGCACAATGAGCAGTTCTTC. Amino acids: CARSLRGPHNEQFF.